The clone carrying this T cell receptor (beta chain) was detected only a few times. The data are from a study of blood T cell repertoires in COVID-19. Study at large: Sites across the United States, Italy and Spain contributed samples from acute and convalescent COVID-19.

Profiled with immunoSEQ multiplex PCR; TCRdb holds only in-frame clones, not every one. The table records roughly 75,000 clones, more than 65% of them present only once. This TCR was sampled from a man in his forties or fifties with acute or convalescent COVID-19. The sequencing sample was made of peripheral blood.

The DNA of the CDR3 is TGTGCCACCAGCATGTCCCAGTTGGGCGGAAACACCATATATTTT. This gives the protein CATSMSQLGGNTIYF. The chain joins TRBV15 to TRBJ1-3; no reliable D call. Per the germline V gene, CDR1 is LNHNV and CDR2 is YYDKDF (reference sequence). V was clipped by 4 bases and J by 4 bases, with 14 bases between them. The CDR3 covers 15 residues.